This TCR beta chain derives from a study of CD8+ T cells in alopecia areata. V was shortened by 0 bases and J by 10 bases, with 13 bases between the two germline ends. The germline V gene has CDR1 LGHNA and CDR2 YSLEER. This CDR3 contains 15 residues. Noted treatment: oral pan-JAK inhibitor, 5-10 mg twice daily. As the sequencing template, cDNA was produced by extracting RNA and reverse transcribing it. Sequencing used immunoSEQ multiplex PCR; TCRdb keeps in-frame clones, though not all of them. The sample lists under 150,000 clones, approximately 55% occurring once. The source is a human donor with alopecia areata. The sample consisted of CD4+ T cells sorted from blood, taken at week 24, from a patient treated with tofacitinib. V gene TRBV4-3 combines with J gene TRBJ1-6, with D possibly TRBD1 on 6 matching bases. The CDR3: CASSQEQGQWSPLHF. The CDR3 nucleotides read TGCGCCAGCAGCCAAGAGCAGGGGCAATGGTCACCCCTCCACTTT.